The clone carrying this T cell receptor (beta chain) was counted at least ten times. Its antigen remains unknown. This record comes from a study of T cells in Graves' hyperthyroidism and ophthalmopathy. General study findings and limits: Blood also carried most thyroid clonotypes expanded above 0.001.

TCR beta CDR3 regions were amplified from RNA transcripts. RT-PCR in the first round (using the HTBI primer set) targeted the TCR CDR3. TCRdb used MiXCR to reprocess the multiplex PCR reads, holding one entry per CDR3 protein. The sample lists around 660,000 distinct CDR3 sequences; roughly 46% were seen once. The sequence derives from an adult man with Graves' disease, either hyperthyroidism or ophthalmopathy (not recorded which). The specimen sequenced was peripheral blood or thyroid tissue (not recorded which).

The chain's CDR3 is CAISERREYGYTF. CDR3 coding DNA: TGTGCCATCAGTGAGCGCCGGGAATATGGCTACACCTTC. The rearrangement links TRBV10-3 to TRBJ1-2; no firm D call. V lost 2 bases and J lost 5, with 9 bases in between. Germline values: CDR1 ENHRY, CDR2 SYGVKD. CDR3 length: 13 amino acids.